The 31 T cell receptor beta chains presented below share a single source sample, sequenced in a study of Tregs in tolerant kidney transplant recipients. Here immunoSEQ multiplex PCR was the method, and the copy in TCRdb shows in-frame clones only, minus some. This table holds about 30,000 clones. Material: CD8+ T cells from blood, obtained before the transplant. The origin of the receptors is a human donor who received a combined kidney and bone marrow transplant.

Details on this clone: The missing CDR3 end, 3 residues past where the read stops, is filled in from the germline J gene. V usage is TRBV4-1 and J usage is TRBJ1-1; D is unresolved. This CDR3 comprises 14 residues. Trimming stripped 7 bases from V and 7 bases from J, with 19 bases between. Germline loops: CDR1 MGHRA, CDR2 YSYEKL. CDR3 DNA, as far as it was read: TGCGCCAGCACCCGAGACCATCGACAAGTTGAA. Its translation is CASTRDHRQVE. The whole CDR3 sequence reads CASTRDHRQVEAFF.

Concerning this clone itself: Germline and junction disagree at one end, which may indicate a read error. The read ends 3 residues shy of where the CDR3 ends; the end is completed using the germline J gene. Other DNA sequences in this specimen translate into the identical CDR3. This chain joins TRBV30 and TRBJ1-3; a weak D match, TRBD1 (6 bases). Germline V lookup: CDR1 GTSNPN, CDR2 SVGIG (reference sequence). This CDR3 region has 15 residues. CDR3 loop: CAWSEVGQTGNTIYF. Partial CDR3 DNA: TGTGCCTGGAGTGAGGTTGGACAGACTGGGAACACC.

Details on this clone: The CDR3 extends 3 residues past the end of the read, so its final part is completed from the germline J gene. The V call is TRBV19, the J call TRBJ2-1; D uncertain. The V end was cut by 4 bases, the J end by 4 bases, with 8 bases between. CDR3 length: 13 amino acids. Germline V lookup: CDR1 LNHDA, CDR2 SQIVND (reference sequence). The CDR3 bases that were read are TGTGCCAGTAGTACAACAGTTTACAATGAG. This encodes CASSTTVYNE. The whole CDR3 protein is CASSTTVYNEQFF.

This clone shows up as medium-sized by frequency. Read coverage stops 3 residues before the CDR3 terminus; the germline J gene supplies the remainder. This chain joins TRBV5-1 and TRBJ2-7; TRBD1 matches at 9 bases. Germline lookup yields CDR1 SGHRS and CDR2 YFSETQ. V lost 4 bases, J lost 5 bases, and 10 bases stayed unmatched. CDR3 length equals 15 residues. The part of the CDR3 DNA that was read is TGCGCCAGCAGCAAGGGGACAGGGACCTTCCACGAG. This codes for CASSKGTGTFHE. The whole CDR3 region reads CASSKGTGTFHEQYF.

In regard to this clone: The CDR3 end is not reached by the read, which stops 3 residues before it; the germline J gene fills it in. The V and J genes are TRBV29-1 and TRBJ2-1; TRBD2 matches at 8 bases. CDR3 length: 18 amino acids. CDR1 SQVTM and CDR2 ANQGSEA come from the germline V gene. Trimming at V came to 4 bases and at J to 6 bases, leaving 20 bases not matched to a gene. The sequenced CDR3 bases are TGCAGCGTTGGGGGGGTCATACCGGGACTAGAAGCTCCCAATGAG. It encodes CSVGGVIPGLEAPNE. The entire CDR3 reads CSVGGVIPGLEAPNEQFF.

As concerns this clone: The read falls 3 residues short of the CDR3 end, and the missing part is taken from the germline J gene. The gene calls are TRBV4-1 and TRBJ1-1; D is undetermined. Germline-derived CDR1 and CDR2 are MGHRA and YSYEKL. The CDR3 sequence is 13 residues long. V lost 2 bases to trimming and J lost 3 bases, with 7 bases between them. The sequenced CDR3 bases are TGCGCCAGCAGCCAAAATCTAGACACTGAA. As protein: CASSQNLDTE. The CDR3 reads in full as CASSQNLDTEAFF.

About this clone: The read gets to within 3 residues of the CDR3 end, and the germline J gene fills in the rest. V and J are TRBV11-2 and TRBJ2-1, with a weak D call TRBD2 (6 bases). The V gene lost 2 bases and the J gene lost 8 bases, with 13 bases spanning the gap. The V gene's germline CDR1 is SGHAT and CDR2 FQNNGV. The CDR3 runs to 14 residues. Incomplete CDR3 DNA: TGTGCCAGCAGCTTAACCCCTAGCGCCTATGAG. This sequence encodes CASSLTPSAYE. The CDR3 in full is CASSLTPSAYEQFF. The full variable domain, with the rest looked up from reference TRBV11-2 and TRBJ2-1, is EAGVAQSPRYKIIEKRQSVAFWCNPISGHATLYWYQQILGQGPKLLIQFQNNGVVDDSQLPKDRFSAERLKGVDSTLKIQPAKLEDSAVYLCASSLTPSAYEQFFGPGTRLTVL.

Comments on this clone: The CDR3 end lies 3 residues beyond the end of the read and is filled in from the germline J gene. V usage is TRBV19 and J usage is TRBJ1-5, with 8 bases that match TRBD1. V was clipped by 3 bases and J by 4 bases; unmatched bases: 5. This CDR3 has 15 amino acids. The germline CDR1 and CDR2 sequences are LNHDA and SQIVND (reference sequence). CDR3 bases read: TGTGCCAGTAGTATGACAGGGGTAGGTAATCAGCCC. Residues: CASSMTGVGNQP. The full CDR3 is CASSMTGVGNQPQHF.

Remarks on this clone: The CDR3 end lies 3 residues beyond the end of the read and is filled in from the germline J gene. The chain recombines TRBV13 with TRBJ1-4, with D maybe TRBD1 (6 bases). V was cut by 3 bases and J by 5 bases, with 10 bases left in between. The CDR3 runs to 14 residues. CDR1 and CDR2 from the germline V gene are PRHDT and FYEKMQ (reference sequence). The CDR3 spells CASSFRQANEKLFF. The sequenced CDR3 bases are TGTGCCAGCAGCTTTAGACAGGCAAATGAAAAA. Complete variable domain (other parts from reference TRBV13 and TRBJ1-4): AAGVIQSPRHLIKEKRETATLKCYPIPRHDTVYWYQQGPGQDPQFLISFYEKMQSDKGSIPDRFSAQQFSDYHSELNMSSLELGDSALYFCASSFRQANEKLFFGSGTQLSVL.

A remark on this clone: The read stops 3 residues short of the end of the CDR3; the missing end is completed from the germline J gene. V and J are TRBV7-2 and TRBJ1-3; D is ambiguous. In germline, CDR1 is SGHTA, CDR2 FQGNSA. This CDR3 has 14 residues. V lost 4 bases to trimming and J lost 6 bases, with 13 bases between them. The CDR3 reads CASSSHGLENTIYF. CDR3 bases read: TGTGCCAGCAGCTCCCACGGACTGGAAAACACC.

Note on this clone: Read coverage stops 3 residues before the CDR3 terminus; the germline J gene supplies the remainder. V gene TRBV7-9 combines with J gene TRBJ2-7; 9 bases match TRBD1. In germline, CDR1 is SEHNR, CDR2 FQNEAQ (reference sequence). The CDR3 totals 15 residues. Trimming at V came to 2 bases and at J to 2 bases, leaving 4 bases not matched to a gene. The sequenced part of the CDR3 DNA is TGTGCCAGCAGCTTAACGGACAGGGGTGCCTACGAG. As protein: CASSLTDRGAYE. The CDR3 reads in full as CASSLTDRGAYEQYF.

Remarks on this clone: The CDR3 end is not reached by the read, which stops 3 residues before it; the germline J gene fills it in. This chain uses TRBV7-2 with TRBJ2-5; D is uncertain. Germline loops: CDR1 SGHTA, CDR2 FQGNSA. V dropped 1 base and J dropped 7 bases, with 10 bases sitting between them. The CDR3 has 13 residues. CDR3 loop: CASSLEQRWTQYF. CDR3 DNA (partial): TGTGCCAGCAGCTTAGAACAGAGGTGGACC.

A remark on this clone: The CDR3 is cut off 3 residues early in the read; its end comes from the germline J gene. The V and J genes are TRBV10-1 and TRBJ2-3, with 14 bases that match TRBD2. The V and J ends lost 4 bases and 4 bases, in that order; junction bases with no gene match: 13. CDR1 and CDR2 from the germline V gene are WNHNN and SYGVQD (reference sequence). This CDR3 has 19 amino acids. The CDR3 reads CASSATGTSGSLRSDTQYF. The DNA read from the CDR3 is TGCGCCAGCAGTGCGACCGGGACTAGCGGGAGTTTGAGGTCAGATACG.

As to this clone: The read comes to an end 3 residues before the CDR3 does, leaving the germline J gene to fill in the end. The chain has TRBV5-1 and TRBJ2-2; 7 bases are a match to TRBD2. This CDR3 comprises 15 residues. The V gene end was trimmed by 2 bases and the J gene end by 5 bases; junction bases not matched to a gene: 6. Looked up from germline, CDR1 is SGHRS and CDR2 is YFSETQ. CDR3 DNA, as far as it was read: TGCGCCAGCAGCTTCGCGGGAGCCCCAACCGGGGAG. Protein sequence: CASSFAGAPTGE. The CDR3 in full is CASSFAGAPTGELFF.

Turning to this clone: The read comes to an end 3 residues before the CDR3 does, leaving the germline J gene to fill in the end. The chain couples TRBV2 to TRBJ2-5, with no clear D. This CDR3 is 15 amino acids long. Germline V gene data show CDR1 as SNHLY and CDR2 as FYNNEI. V was cut by 3 bases and J by 4 bases, with 15 bases left in between. CDR3 loop: CASSDPGLIRETQYF. CDR3 bases read: TGTGCCAGCAGTGATCCGGGTTTGATACGAGAGACC.

Comment on this clone: The read is 3 residues too short to cover the CDR3 end, so that end is filled in from the germline J gene. The chain is built from TRBV29-1 and TRBJ2-7; D gene uncertain. The CDR3 contains 12 residues. CDR1 and CDR2 from the germline V gene are SQVTM and ANQGSEA. V lost 0 bases and J 4 bases, leaving 7 bases between the germline ends. CDR3 DNA, as far as it was read: TGCAGCGTTGAAGATAGAGAATACGAG. Translation gives CSVEDREYE. The CDR3 reads in full as CSVEDREYEQYF.

Concerning this clone itself: The read terminates 3 residues before the CDR3 end, so the remaining end is supplied by the germline J gene. The chain carries TRBV7-3 and TRBJ2-1; 10 bases are shared with TRBD1. The CDR3 has 16 residues. V was clipped by 4 bases and J by 2 bases; unmatched bases: 5. Germline loops: CDR1 SGHTA, CDR2 FQGTGA. Incomplete CDR3 DNA: TGTGCCAGCAGCTGGGTGGGACAGGGGACCTACAATGAG. As protein: CASSWVGQGTYNE. The complete CDR3 protein is CASSWVGQGTYNEQFF.

Of note for this clone: Sequencing ends 3 residues short of the CDR3 end; the germline J gene provides the rest. This chain links TRBV30 with TRBJ2-1; D call uncertain. Deletions cut 0 bases from V and 6 bases from J, with 12 bases between. The CDR3 spans 14 residues. From germline, CDR1 is GTSNPN and CDR2 SVGIG (reference sequence). CDR3 residues: CAWSVSVSGNEQFF. The sequenced CDR3 bases are TGTGCCTGGAGTGTAAGCGTATCGGGCAATGAG.

The CDR3 bases that were read are TGCAGTGCTAGAGATCGAGAAGCGGCCTCCTACAATGAG. This sequence encodes CSARDREAASYNE. The complete CDR3 sequence is CSARDREAASYNEQFF. V is TRBV20-1 and J is TRBJ2-1, with D perhaps matching TRBD2 (5 bases). Read data end 3 residues before the CDR3 end; the end is taken from the germline J gene. Germline values: CDR1 DFQATT, CDR2 SNEGSKA (reference sequence). The V and J ends lost 0 bases and 0 bases respectively, with 12 bases between them. CDR3 length equals 16 residues.

In regard to this clone: The read halts 3 residues ahead of the CDR3 end, with the missing end drawn from the germline J gene. This sequence joins TRBV10-2 and TRBJ2-6; the match to TRBD2 covers 10 bases. With V trimmed by 8 bases and J by 0 bases, 10 bases remained unmatched. Germline lookup yields CDR1 WSHSY and CDR2 SAAADI. CDR3 size: 18 residues. CDR3 sequence reads: CASFGLAGEGSGANVLTF. The covered CDR3 bases are TGCGCCAGCTTCGGGCTAGCGGGAGAGGGCTCTGGGGCCAACGTC.

Comment on this clone: Read coverage stops 3 residues before the CDR3 terminus; the germline J gene supplies the remainder. This chain joins TRBV20-1 and TRBJ2-5; 10 bases are a match to TRBD1. The trim removed 6 bases at V and 4 bases at J, leaving 11 bases unmatched. CDR1 and CDR2 (germline): DFQATT, SNEGSKA (reference sequence). The CDR3 runs to 15 residues. CDR3 loop: CSAIGTGDVVETQYF. Partial CDR3 DNA: TGCAGTGCAATCGGGACAGGGGACGTCGTAGAGACC.

Partial CDR3 DNA: TGTGCCAGCAGTTTAATCCCCTCGTCCGCGGGCGTCACAGATACG. Translating it yields CASSLIPSSAGVTDT. The full CDR3 is CASSLIPSSAGVTDTQYF. This chain uses TRBV28 with TRBJ2-3, with D possibly matching TRBD2 (5 bases). The missing CDR3 end, 3 residues past where the read stops, is filled in from the germline J gene. The CDR3 runs to 18 residues. Germline CDR1 and CDR2: MDHEN and SYDVKM. The ends were cut back, 2 bases at V and 2 bases at J, with 20 bases in the middle.

A remark on this clone: The CDR3 end is not reached by the read, which stops 3 residues before it; the germline J gene fills it in. This rearrangement joins TRBV29-1 to TRBJ2-3, with D possibly TRBD2 on 6 matching bases. V was trimmed by 4 bases and J by 1 base, leaving 15 bases between them. Germline-derived CDR1 and CDR2 are SQVTM and ANQGSEA. The CDR3 has 15 amino acids. CDR3 bases read: TGCAGCGTTGCCCGACTAGAGGAGGGCACAGATACG. Amino acids: CSVARLEEGTDT. The whole CDR3 protein is CSVARLEEGTDTQYF.

Concerning this clone itself: Sequencing ends 3 residues short of the CDR3 end; the germline J gene provides the rest. The chain joins TRBV4-1 to TRBJ2-7; 7 positions match TRBD2. Unmatched junction bases numbered 4, after V lost 0 bases and J lost 5 bases. In germline, CDR1 is MGHRA, CDR2 YSYEKL. The CDR3 loop spans 14 amino acids. The CDR3 bases that were read are TGCGCCAGCAGCCAAGATCTACGGGGGGACGAG. Encoded protein: CASSQDLRGDE. The whole CDR3 reads CASSQDLRGDEQYF.

CDR3 amino acids: CATTSGSTDTQYF. Incomplete CDR3 DNA: TGTGCCACAACTAGCGGTAGCACAGATACG. The gene calls are TRBV10-3 and TRBJ2-3; 8 positions match TRBD2. The read ends 3 residues shy of where the CDR3 ends; the end is completed using the germline J gene. This CDR3 comprises 13 residues. Germline loops: CDR1 ENHRY, CDR2 SYGVKD. The ends lost 10 bases at V and 0 bases at J; junction bases unmatched: 3.

Notes on this clone: From the germline J gene comes the end of the CDR3, since the read stops 3 residues before it. The chain is built from TRBV6-4 and TRBJ2-2, with 8 bases that match TRBD2. The CDR3 covers 14 residues. Trimming took 10 bases from V and 7 from J; bases not matched to a gene: 11. Per germline, CDR1 MRHNA and CDR2 SNTAGT. CDR3 loop: CATSAGDPHGELFF. The DNA read from the CDR3 is TGTGCCACCTCAGCGGGAGATCCGCACGGGGAG.

The CDR3 DNA, read in part, is TGCGCCAGCAGCCAAGATCGGGAAGAGACC. Residues: CASSQDREET. The full CDR3 protein reads CASSQDREETQYF. The V call is TRBV4-1, the J call TRBJ2-5; D remains unclear. The read comes to an end 3 residues before the CDR3 does, leaving the germline J gene to fill in the end. Deletions cut 0 bases from V and 3 bases from J, with 5 bases between. The CDR3 spans 13 residues. Germline CDR1 MGHRA, CDR2 YSYEKL.

To note about this clone: The read ends 3 residues shy of where the CDR3 ends; the end is completed using the germline J gene. The chain employs TRBV19 and TRBJ2-1, with D tentatively TRBD2 (6 bases). Germline values: CDR1 LNHDA, CDR2 SQIVND (reference sequence). With 1 base removed from V and 9 bases from J, the gap between germline ends came to 16 bases. This CDR3 spans 15 amino acids. The covered CDR3 bases are TGTGCCAGTAGTATAGTAGGGACTCTTCTCAGTGAG. Its protein product is CASSIVGTLLSE. The whole CDR3 reads CASSIVGTLLSEQFF.

With regard to this clone: The read gets to within 3 residues of the CDR3 end, and the germline J gene fills in the rest. The rearrangement links TRBV19 to TRBJ2-1; weak D call: TRBD2 (6 bases). V dropped 2 bases and J dropped 6 bases, with 8 bases sitting between them. CDR3 size: 13 residues. Looked up from germline, CDR1 is LNHDA and CDR2 is SQIVND (reference sequence). The CDR3 DNA, read in part, is TGTGCCAGTAGTATACTAGCGACCAATGAG. It codes for CASSILATNE. The CDR3, in full, reads CASSILATNEQFF.

For this clone: The read comes to an end 3 residues before the CDR3 does, leaving the germline J gene to fill in the end. The chain is built from TRBV5-1 and TRBJ2-7; 11 bases line up with TRBD1. This CDR3 contains 15 residues. V dropped 3 bases and J dropped 5; count of bases not matched to a gene: 7. Germline V gives CDR1 SGHRS, CDR2 YFSETQ. CDR3 DNA, as far as it was read: TGCGCCAGCAGCTATTACCTGGGACAGGGGGACGAG. Translation gives CASSYYLGQGDE. The CDR3 in full is CASSYYLGQGDEQYF. The entire variable domain, with the rest obtained from reference TRBV5-1 and TRBJ2-7, is as follows: KAGVTQTPRYLIKTRGQQVTLSCSPISGHRSVSWYQQTPGQGLQFLFEYFSETQRNKGNFPGRFSGRQFSNSRSEMNVSTLELGDSALYLCASSYYLGQGDEQYFGPGTRLTVT.

Notes on this clone: The DNA ends 3 residues before the CDR3 does, and the rest of the CDR3 is filled in from the germline J gene. The rearrangement joins TRBV4-1 to TRBJ1-1; D perhaps matches TRBD1 (5 bases). The length of the CDR3 is 15 residues. CDR1 and CDR2 from the germline V gene are MGHRA and YSYEKL. The ends were cut back, 1 base at V and 6 bases at J, with 15 bases in the middle. CDR3 bases read: TGCGCCAGCAGCCAAGGACGCCGGCAGGGAGCTGAA. Translating it yields CASSQGRRQGAE. The entire CDR3 is CASSQGRRQGAEAFF.